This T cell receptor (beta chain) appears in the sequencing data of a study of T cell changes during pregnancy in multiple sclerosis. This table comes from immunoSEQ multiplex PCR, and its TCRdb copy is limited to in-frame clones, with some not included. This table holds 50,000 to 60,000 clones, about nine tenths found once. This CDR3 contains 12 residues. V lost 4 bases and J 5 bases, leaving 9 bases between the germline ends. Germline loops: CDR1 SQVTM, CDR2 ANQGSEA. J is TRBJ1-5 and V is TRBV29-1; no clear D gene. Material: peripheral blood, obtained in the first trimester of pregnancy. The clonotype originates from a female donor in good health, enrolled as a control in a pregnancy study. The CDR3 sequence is CSVGARDQPQHF. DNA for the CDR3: TGCAGCGTTGGCGCCCGGGATCAGCCCCAGCATTTT.